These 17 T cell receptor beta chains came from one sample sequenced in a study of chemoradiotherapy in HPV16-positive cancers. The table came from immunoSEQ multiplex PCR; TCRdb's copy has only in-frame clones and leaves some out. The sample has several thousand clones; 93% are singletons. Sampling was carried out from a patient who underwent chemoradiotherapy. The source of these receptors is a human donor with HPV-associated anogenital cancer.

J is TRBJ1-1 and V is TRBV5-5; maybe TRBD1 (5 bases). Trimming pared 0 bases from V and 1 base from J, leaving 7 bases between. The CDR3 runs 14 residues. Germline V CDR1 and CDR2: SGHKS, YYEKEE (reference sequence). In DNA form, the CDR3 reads TGTGCCAGCAGCTTGGCAGGGTGGAACACTGAAGCTTTCTTT. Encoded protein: CASSLAGWNTEAFF.

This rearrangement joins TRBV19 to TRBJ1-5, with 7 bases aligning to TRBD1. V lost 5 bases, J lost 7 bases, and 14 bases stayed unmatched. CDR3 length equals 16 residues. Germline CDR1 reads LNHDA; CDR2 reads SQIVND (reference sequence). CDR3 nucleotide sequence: TGTGCCAGTAGTGTCCTTTCAGGGGGGAGAGGGCAGCCCCAGCATTTT. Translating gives CASSVLSGGRGQPQHF.

CDR3: CASSLGGVLFF. The CDR3 DNA follows: TGTGCCAGCAGCTTGGGAGGGGTTCTGTTCTTC. The chain is built from TRBV7-2 and TRBJ2-1; 7 nucleotides line up with TRBD2. Per the germline V gene, CDR1 is SGHTA and CDR2 is FQGNSA. V dropped 3 bases and J dropped 15; count of bases not matched to a gene: 5. CDR3 size: 11 residues.

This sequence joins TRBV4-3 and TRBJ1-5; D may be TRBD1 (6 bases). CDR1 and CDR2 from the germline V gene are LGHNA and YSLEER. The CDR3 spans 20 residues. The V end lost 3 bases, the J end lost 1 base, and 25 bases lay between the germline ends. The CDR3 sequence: CASSHFAGNSTQGSNQPQHF. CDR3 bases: TGCGCCAGCAGCCACTTCGCAGGGAATAGCACGCAGGGGAGCAATCAGCCCCAGCATTTT.

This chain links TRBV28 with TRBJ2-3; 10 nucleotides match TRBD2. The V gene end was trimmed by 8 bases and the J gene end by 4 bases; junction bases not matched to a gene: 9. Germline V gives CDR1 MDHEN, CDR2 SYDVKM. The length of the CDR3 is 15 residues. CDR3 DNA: TGTGCCAGCCGTACTAGCGGGAACCATCCAGATACGCAGTATTTT. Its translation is CASRTSGNHPDTQYF. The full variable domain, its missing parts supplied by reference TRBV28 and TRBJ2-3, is DVKVTQSSRYLVKRTGEKVFLECVQDMDHENMFWYRQDPGLGLRLIYFSYDVKMKEKGDIPEGYSVSREKKERFSLILESASTNQTSMYLCASRTSGNHPDTQYFGPGTRLTVL.

The CDR3 region has the DNA TGTGCCAGCAGCTTGGCCGAGGGACACAATGAGCAGTTCTTC. Its protein product is CASSLAEGHNEQFF. V and J are TRBV5-4 and TRBJ2-1, with D tentatively TRBD1 or TRBD2 (5 bases each). With 0 bases removed from V and 5 bases from J, the gap between germline ends came to 9 bases. CDR1 and CDR2 from the germline V gene are SGHNT and YYREEE (reference sequence). The CDR3 covers 14 residues.

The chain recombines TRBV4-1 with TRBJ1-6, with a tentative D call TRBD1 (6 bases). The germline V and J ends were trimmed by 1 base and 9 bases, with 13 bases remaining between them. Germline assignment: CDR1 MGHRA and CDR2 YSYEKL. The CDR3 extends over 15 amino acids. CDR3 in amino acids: CASSQAGRGGSPLHF. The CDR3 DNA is TGCGCCAGCAGCCAAGCGGGCAGGGGAGGTTCACCCCTCCACTTT.

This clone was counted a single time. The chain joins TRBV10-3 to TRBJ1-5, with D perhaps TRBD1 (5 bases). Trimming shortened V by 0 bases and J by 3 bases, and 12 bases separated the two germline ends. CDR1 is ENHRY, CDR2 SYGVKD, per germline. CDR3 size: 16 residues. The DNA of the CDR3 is TGTGCCATCAGTGAGTCGGGCGGGGGAAACAATCAGCCCCAGCATTTT. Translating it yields CAISESGGGNNQPQHF.

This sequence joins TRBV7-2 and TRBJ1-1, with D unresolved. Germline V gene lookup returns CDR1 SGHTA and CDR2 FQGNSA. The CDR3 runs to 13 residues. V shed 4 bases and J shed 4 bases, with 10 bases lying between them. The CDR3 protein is CASSSRGSTEAFF. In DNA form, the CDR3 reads TGTGCCAGCAGCTCCCGTGGGAGCACTGAAGCTTTCTTT.

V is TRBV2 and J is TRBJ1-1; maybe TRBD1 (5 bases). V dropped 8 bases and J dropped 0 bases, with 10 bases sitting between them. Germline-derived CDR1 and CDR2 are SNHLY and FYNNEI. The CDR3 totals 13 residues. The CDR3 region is CASCRELNTEAFF. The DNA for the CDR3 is TGTGCCAGCTGCAGGGAGTTGAACACTGAAGCTTTCTTT.

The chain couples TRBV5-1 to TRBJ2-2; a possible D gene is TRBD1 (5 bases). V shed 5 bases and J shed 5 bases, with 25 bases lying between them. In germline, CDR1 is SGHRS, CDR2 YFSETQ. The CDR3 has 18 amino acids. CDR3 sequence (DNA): TGCGCCAGCAGGATTGGTTGGGGCCGTTATGAGAGAACCGGGGAGCTGTTTTTT. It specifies CASRIGWGRYERTGELFF.

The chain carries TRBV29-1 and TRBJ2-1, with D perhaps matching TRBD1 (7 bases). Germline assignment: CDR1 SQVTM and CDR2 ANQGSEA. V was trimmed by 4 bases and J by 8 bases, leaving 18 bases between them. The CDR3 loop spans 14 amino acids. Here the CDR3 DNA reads TGCAGCGTTGGGGGGAGGCAGGGGGGAGATGAGCAGTTCTTC. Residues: CSVGGRQGGDEQFF.

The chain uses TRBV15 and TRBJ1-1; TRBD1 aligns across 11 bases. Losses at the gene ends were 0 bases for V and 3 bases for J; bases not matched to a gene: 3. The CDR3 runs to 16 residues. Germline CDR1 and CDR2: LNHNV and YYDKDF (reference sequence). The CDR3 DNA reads TGTGCCACCAGCAGAGATCGGACAGGGGGCTACACTGAAGCTTTCTTT. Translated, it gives CATSRDRTGGYTEAFF.

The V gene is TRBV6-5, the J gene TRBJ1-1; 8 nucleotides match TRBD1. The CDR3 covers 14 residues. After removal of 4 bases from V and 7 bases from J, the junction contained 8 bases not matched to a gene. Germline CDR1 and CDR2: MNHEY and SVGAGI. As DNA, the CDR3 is TGTGCCAGCAGTTTCTTCGGACAGGGAGGTGAAGCTTTCTTT. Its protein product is CASSFFGQGGEAFF.

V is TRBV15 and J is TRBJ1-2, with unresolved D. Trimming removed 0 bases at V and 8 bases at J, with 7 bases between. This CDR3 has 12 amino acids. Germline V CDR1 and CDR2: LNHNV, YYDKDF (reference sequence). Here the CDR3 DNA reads TGTGCCACCAGCAGAGACCGAGGGGGCTACACCTTC. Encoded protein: CATSRDRGGYTF.

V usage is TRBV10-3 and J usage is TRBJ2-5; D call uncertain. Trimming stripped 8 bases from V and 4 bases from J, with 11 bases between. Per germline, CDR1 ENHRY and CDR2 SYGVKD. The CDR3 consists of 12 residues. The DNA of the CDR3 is TGTGCCATCCCAAGGCGGCTAGAGACCCAGTACTTC. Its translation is CAIPRRLETQYF.

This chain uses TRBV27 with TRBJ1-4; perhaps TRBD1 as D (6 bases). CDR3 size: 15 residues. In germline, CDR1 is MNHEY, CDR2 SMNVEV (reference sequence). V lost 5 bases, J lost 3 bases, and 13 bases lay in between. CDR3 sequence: CASSIRGLPNEKLFF. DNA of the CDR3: TGTGCCAGCAGTATTCGGGGGCTCCCTAATGAAAAACTGTTTTTT.